This T cell receptor beta chain originates from a study of cytomegalovirus exposure and HLA in healthy donors. PCR used 60 Vbeta primers and 13 Jbeta primers. Method: immunoSEQ multiplex PCR; TCRdb's copy keeps in-frame clones and lacks some. The table records 140,000 to 150,000 clones, about 77% of them present only once. The origin of this receptor is a male donor in good health and CMV-seronegative. The sample comprised PBMCs.

The CDR3 DNA is TGTGCCAGCAGTTCTACCTCTGGGGCCAACGTCCTGACTTTC. Translated, it gives CASSSTSGANVLTF. The rearrangement uses TRBV27 and TRBJ2-6; D is uncertain. Germline values: CDR1 MNHEY, CDR2 SMNVEV (reference sequence). The CDR3 sequence is 14 residues long. V was shortened by 4 bases and J by 0 bases, with 4 bases between the two germline ends.